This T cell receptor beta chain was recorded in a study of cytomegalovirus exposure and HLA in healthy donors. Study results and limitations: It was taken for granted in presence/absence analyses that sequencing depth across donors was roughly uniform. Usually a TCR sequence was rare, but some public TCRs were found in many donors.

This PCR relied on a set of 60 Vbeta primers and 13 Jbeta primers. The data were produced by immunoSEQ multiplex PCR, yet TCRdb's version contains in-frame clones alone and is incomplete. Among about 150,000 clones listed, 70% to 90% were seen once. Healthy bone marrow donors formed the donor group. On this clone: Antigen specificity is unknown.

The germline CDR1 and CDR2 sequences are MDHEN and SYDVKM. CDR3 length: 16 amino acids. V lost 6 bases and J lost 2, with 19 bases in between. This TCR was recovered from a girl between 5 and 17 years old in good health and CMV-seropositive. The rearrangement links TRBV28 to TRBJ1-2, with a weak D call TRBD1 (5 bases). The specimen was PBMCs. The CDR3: CASSRTTGKPNYGYTF. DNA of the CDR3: TGTGCCAGCAGCCGGACTACAGGCAAACCCAACTATGGCTACACCTTC.